The 10 T cell receptor beta chains presented below share a single source sample, sequenced in a study of cytomegalovirus exposure and HLA in healthy donors. Amplification used 60 Vbeta primers and 13 Jbeta primers. Profiled with immunoSEQ multiplex PCR; TCRdb holds only in-frame clones, not every one. The table lists about 200,000 clones, 75% to 85% of them singletons. The sample was PBMCs. The origin of the receptors is a woman in her forties or fifties in good health and CMV-seropositive.

The V and J genes are TRBV5-1 and TRBJ2-5, with TRBD1 matching over 11 bases. CDR1 and CDR2 (germline): SGHRS, YFSETQ. The CDR3 length is 15 residues. Germline trimming cut 4 bases from V and 5 bases from J; bases unmatched to any gene: 7. The CDR3 nucleotides read TGCGCCAGCAGCACCCGGGACAGGGGGTCGGAGACCCAGTACTTC. Protein sequence: CASSTRDRGSETQYF.

The V gene is TRBV5-1, the J gene TRBJ2-5, with TRBD2 matching 10 bases. Trimming took 0 bases from V and 4 from J; bases not matched to a gene: 12. Germline V gene lookup returns CDR1 SGHRS and CDR2 YFSETQ. The CDR3 length is 18 residues. Here the CDR3 DNA reads TGCGCCAGCAGCTTGGCTCAAAGCGGGGGGGCCGGGGGAGAGACCCAGTACTTC. Translating gives CASSLAQSGGAGGETQYF.

The CDR3 region is CASSSQTYEQYF. The CDR3 coding sequence is TGCGCCAGCAGCTCCCAAACCTACGAGCAGTACTTC. The V gene is TRBV5-1, the J gene TRBJ2-7, with D unclear. The CDR3 runs to 12 residues. Per the germline V gene, CDR1 is SGHRS and CDR2 is YFSETQ. The V end lost 3 bases, the J end lost 2 bases, and 6 bases lay between the germline ends.

This chain uses TRBV6-5 with TRBJ1-2; D is unresolved. Trimming pared 0 bases from V and 2 bases from J, leaving 4 bases between. This CDR3 is built from 13 residues. CDR1 and CDR2 (germline): MNHEY, SVGAGI. CDR3 coding DNA: TGTGCCAGCAGTTACTCTGAGAACTATGGCTACACCTTC. It is translated as CASSYSENYGYTF.

The table lists this clone with a count of one. V gene TRBV2 combines with J gene TRBJ1-3; TRBD1 might be the D (6 bases). The CDR3 covers 15 residues. Between the trimmed V and J ends, which lost 6 bases and 0 bases, there was a span of 12 bases. Germline V gives CDR1 SNHLY, CDR2 FYNNEI. This CDR3 is CASSLGQSSGNTIYF. The CDR3 DNA reads as TGTGCCAGCAGCTTAGGACAGAGCTCTGGAAACACCATATATTTT.

This clone has just one count. The rearrangement joins TRBV5-1 to TRBJ1-6; the match to TRBD1 covers 8 bases. V dropped 4 bases and J dropped 13; count of bases not matched to a gene: 13. CDR1 is SGHRS and CDR2 is YFSETQ in the germline V gene. This CDR3 region has 15 residues. CDR3 DNA: TGCGCCAGCAGCGAAGGGGGGACAGGCGTGACCCCCCTCCACTTT. Protein product: CASSEGGTGVTPLHF.

CDR3 nucleotide sequence: TGTGCCAGCACCCCAGCCTGGAGCACTGAAGCTTTCTTT. Its protein is CASTPAWSTEAFF. This sequence joins TRBV28 and TRBJ1-1; unclear D gene. This CDR3 region has 13 residues. V was pared by 7 bases and J by 4 bases, with 13 bases between. Germline-derived CDR1 and CDR2 are MDHEN and SYDVKM.

The chain links TRBV11-2 to TRBJ2-1; TRBD2 might be the D (6 bases). CDR1 and CDR2 (germline): SGHAT, FQNNGV. Trimming cost V 5 bases and J 4 bases, with 12 bases left between them. The CDR3 covers 14 residues. The CDR3 region is CASSIRLEYNEQFF. The DNA for the CDR3 is TGTGCCAGCAGCATCCGACTAGAATACAATGAGCAGTTCTTC.

The V and J genes are TRBV19 and TRBJ1-5, with 9 bases matching TRBD1. In germline, CDR1 is LNHDA, CDR2 SQIVND (reference sequence). V lost 3 bases, J lost 0 bases, and 9 bases stayed unmatched. This CDR3 is 18 amino acids long. The CDR3 DNA is TGTGCCAGTAGTATCGGCGGGACAGGGACTTATAGCAATCAGCCCCAGCATTTT. Protein product: CASSIGGTGTYSNQPQHF.

This chain uses TRBV7-2 with TRBJ2-5, with D maybe TRBD2 (6 bases). Looked up from germline, CDR1 is SGHTA and CDR2 is FQGNSA. V lost 3 bases, J lost 5 bases, and 10 bases lay in between. The CDR3 spans 13 residues. CDR3 nucleotide sequence: TGTGCCAGCAGCTTGATAGCGGCTGAGACCCAGTACTTC. It yields the protein CASSLIAAETQYF.